Presented here are 32 T cell receptor beta chains from one specimen sequenced in a study of early T cells in non-severe SARS-CoV-2 infection. MiXCR, applied by TCRdb to the 5' RACE reads, yields one record per CDR3 protein. Altogether tens of thousands of distinct CDR3 sequences are present, 8.5% to 10% being singletons, with the ten largest covering over 8.5%. The specimen was whole blood. All receptors derive from an adult who was a healthcare worker with PCR-confirmed SARS-CoV-2 infection or an uninfected control (not recorded which).

The chain joins TRBV5-1 to TRBJ1-1; the D is unclear. The CDR3 loop spans 13 amino acids. Germline-derived CDR1 and CDR2 are SGHRS and YFSETQ. The V end was cut by 0 bases, the J end by 6 bases, with 9 bases between. This CDR3 is CASSLGTAAEAFF. DNA of the CDR3: TGCGCCAGCAGCTTGGGTACAGCGGCTGAAGCTTTCTTT. Looking up the rest from reference TRBV5-1 and TRBJ1-1 gives the full variable domain: KAGVTQTPRYLIKTRGQQVTLSCSPISGHRSVSWYQQTPGQGLQFLFEYFSETQRNKGNFPGRFSGRQFSNSRSEMNVSTLELGDSALYLCASSLGTAAEAFFGQGTRLTVV.

This clonotype has more than one count but fewer than ten. V gene TRBV5-8 combines with J gene TRBJ2-7; 11 bases are a match to TRBD2. The CDR3 runs to 15 residues. V lost 0 bases and J lost 4; bases outside the gene matches: 3. Germline-derived CDR1 and CDR2 are SGHTS and YDEGEE. This CDR3 reads CASSLGPSGRYEQYF. CDR3 bases: TGTGCCAGCAGCTTGGGACCTAGCGGGAGGTACGAGCAGTACTTC.

The chain joins TRBV9 to TRBJ2-1; the D is unclear. The CDR3 runs to 11 residues. With 5 bases removed from V and 8 bases from J, the gap between germline ends came to 8 bases. Germline CDR1 and CDR2: SGDLS and YYNGEE. CDR3 bases: TGTGCCAGCAGTTCCGGCCATGAGCAGTTCTTC. Amino acids: CASSSGHEQFF. The variable domain in full, with the rest retrieved from reference TRBV9 and TRBJ2-1, is DSGVTQTPKHLITATGQRVTLRCSPRSGDLSVYWYQQSLDQGLQFLIQYYNGEERAKGNILERFSAQQFPDLHSELNLSSLELGDSALYFCASSSGHEQFFGPGTRLTVL.

Points on this clonotype: A single base separates this from a much larger clone, so it may be a read error. No conserved phenylalanine or tryptophan ends this CDR3, so it is likely a read error. The DNA is left out, because the CDR3 cannot be placed on it with certainty; the CDR3 is given as TCRdb lists it. The chain carries TRBV3-1 and TRBJ2-1; the table's D call, TRBD2, has no DNA check behind it. Termini included, the CDR3 measures 10 amino acids. The V gene's germline CDR1 is LGHDT and CDR2 YNNKEL (reference sequence). CDR3 residues: CVSSPTSGRP.

This clonotype was seen only a few times. This rearrangement joins TRBV18 to TRBJ2-7; a weak D match, TRBD1 (5 bases). This CDR3 spans 14 amino acids. The germline CDR1 and CDR2 sequences are KGHSH and LQKENI. Trimming shortened V by 1 base and J by 1 base, and 8 bases separated the two germline ends. This CDR3 reads CASSPRGSSYEQYF. The CDR3 nucleotides read TGTGCCAGCTCACCACGGGGCAGTTCCTACGAGCAGTACTTC.

This clonotype was picked up many times. The V call is TRBV18, the J call TRBJ2-7; 8 nucleotides agree with TRBD1. Germline V CDR1 and CDR2: KGHSH, LQKENI. This CDR3 comprises 14 residues. With 2 bases clipped from V and 5 bases from J, the junction kept 5 bases outside the gene matches. CDR3 region: CASSPNRQGNEQYF. Written as DNA, the CDR3 is TGTGCCAGCTCACCAAATAGACAGGGGAACGAGCAGTACTTC.

The V call is TRBV15, the J call TRBJ1-5, with 9 nucleotides matching TRBD1. After removal of 1 base from V and 4 bases from J, the junction contained 8 bases not matched to a gene. This CDR3 is built from 17 residues. In germline, CDR1 is LNHNV, CDR2 YYDKDF (reference sequence). Here the CDR3 DNA reads TGTGCCACCAGCAGAGGGGGGGGACAGGGTAAGAATCAGCCCCAGCATTTT. Its protein is CATSRGGGQGKNQPQHF.

This clonotype was counted ten times or more. The chain has TRBV10-3 and TRBJ1-5; 8 positions match TRBD1. The trim removed 0 bases at V and 2 bases at J, leaving 3 bases unmatched. The CDR3 extends over 16 amino acids. Germline V gene data show CDR1 as ENHRY and CDR2 as SYGVKD. For the CDR3, the DNA is TGTGCCATCAGTGAGTCAGGGACAGGACGCAATCAGCCCCAGCATTTT. It yields the protein CAISESGTGRNQPQHF.

This clonotype has a single count. A single base separates this from a much larger clone, so it may be a read error. V and J are TRBV3-1 and TRBJ1-3; D is unresolved. CDR1 and CDR2 from the germline V gene are LGHDT and YNNKEL (reference sequence). The CDR3 runs 15 residues. In DNA, the CDR3 is TGTGCCAACAGCCTTCGGGGAGGCTCTGGAAACACCATATATTTT. Its protein product is CANSLRGGSGNTIYF.

This clonotype was detected a few times. V and J are TRBV7-2 and TRBJ2-5; D perhaps matches TRBD1 (6 bases). CDR3 size: 13 residues. Trimming took 6 bases from V and 5 from J, leaving 13 bases between them. Germline values: CDR1 SGHTA, CDR2 FQGNSA. As DNA, the CDR3 is TGTGCCAGCAGTTCAGGGGAATTCGAGACCCAGTACTTC. This gives the protein CASSSGEFETQYF.

This clonotype was seen ten or more times. V gene TRBV5-8 combines with J gene TRBJ1-1; D is ambiguous. The CDR3 extends over 15 amino acids. CDR1 and CDR2 from the germline V gene are SGHTS and YDEGEE. The V end lost 1 base, the J end lost 8 bases, and 18 bases lay between the germline ends. The CDR3 reads CASSLQPTGLMEAFF. The CDR3 DNA follows: TGTGCCAGCAGCTTGCAACCGACTGGGTTGATGGAAGCTTTCTTT. Filled out from reference TRBV5-8 and TRBJ1-1, the complete variable domain reads EAGVTQSPTHLIKTRGQQATLRCSPISGHTSVYWYQQALGLGLQFLLWYDEGEERNRGNFPPRFSGRQFPNYSSELNVNALELEDSALYLCASSLQPTGLMEAFFGQGTRLTVV.

This clonotype was recorded at least ten times. In DNA, the CDR3 is TGTGCCACCAGCAGAGCTTCCGTCAATTCACCCCTCCACTTT. It encodes CATSRASVNSPLHF. This chain links TRBV15 with TRBJ1-6; the D is unclear. This CDR3 contains 14 residues. Germline V gene lookup returns CDR1 LNHNV and CDR2 YYDKDF (reference sequence). V was pared by 1 base and J by 7 bases, with 8 bases between.

J is TRBJ2-7 and V is TRBV3-1; TRBD1 agrees at 8 bases. This CDR3 contains 14 residues. V shed 4 bases, J shed 3 bases, and the junction held 5 bases outside the gene matches. In germline, CDR1 is LGHDT, CDR2 YNNKEL (reference sequence). The CDR3: CASSLGQGNYEQYF. Written as DNA, the CDR3 is TGTGCCAGCAGCCTTGGACAGGGTAACTACGAGCAGTACTTC.

This clonotype was seen many times. In DNA, the CDR3 is TGTGCCAGCCAGGCGGAGGGCCGGGACATTCAGTACTTC. It codes for CASQAEGRDIQYF. V usage is TRBV6-2 or TRBV6-3 and J usage is TRBJ2-4, with D perhaps TRBD2 (6 bases). V shed 8 bases and J shed 8 bases, with 16 bases lying between them. This CDR3 spans 13 amino acids. CDR1 and CDR2 (germline): MNHEY, SVGEGT.

This clonotype was recorded at least ten times. The chain employs TRBV2 and TRBJ2-7, with 9 bases that match TRBD2. CDR3 length: 17 amino acids. CDR1 is SNHLY and CDR2 is FYNNEI in the germline V gene. Losses at the gene ends were 4 bases for V and 2 bases for J; bases not matched to a gene: 12. CDR3 sequence reads: CASSAVSTSGLTYEQYF. The CDR3 DNA reads as TGTGCCAGCAGTGCGGTTTCCACTAGCGGGTTAACCTACGAGCAGTACTTC.

This clonotype was counted many times. This chain connects TRBV19 to TRBJ1-5; 9 positions match TRBD1. V shed 6 bases, J shed 2 bases, and the junction held 5 bases outside the gene matches. The CDR3 consists of 15 residues. In germline, CDR1 is LNHDA, CDR2 SQIVND (reference sequence). CDR3 DNA sequence: TGTGCCAGTAGCACCACAGGGGGCCGCAATCAGCCCCAGCATTTT. This encodes CASSTTGGRNQPQHF.

This clonotype was seen ten or more times. This chain's CDR3 is CATSRERTGGLGYEQYF. DNA for the CDR3: TGTGCCACCAGCAGAGAAAGGACGGGAGGGTTAGGGTACGAGCAGTACTTC. The chain links TRBV15 to TRBJ2-7; TRBD2 aligns across 8 bases. This CDR3 contains 17 residues. V was pared by 0 bases and J by 4 bases, with 11 bases of the junction left unmatched. The V gene's germline CDR1 is LNHNV and CDR2 YYDKDF (reference sequence).

This clonotype was picked up one time. At one of its ends the junction is not consistent with the germline gene, which may arise from a read error. The chain is built from TRBV6-1 and TRBJ2-3; 9 nucleotides match TRBD2. The germline V gene encodes CDR1 MNHNS and CDR2 SASEGT. The CDR3 is 12 amino acids. The CDR3 sequence is CVSSGGTDTQYF. In DNA form, the CDR3 reads TGTGTCAGCAGCGGGGGGACGGATACGCAGTATTTT.

This clonotype appeared many times. The chain links TRBV27 to TRBJ2-7, with 9 bases fitting TRBD2. V lost 3 bases and J lost 3; bases outside the gene matches: 6. The CDR3 sequence is 15 residues long. Germline values: CDR1 MNHEY, CDR2 SMNVEV (reference sequence). The CDR3 DNA reads as TGTGCCAGCAGTTTTTTAGCGGGAGAGTTCTACGAGCAGTACTTC. Translated: CASSFLAGEFYEQYF.

This clonotype was seen only a few times. The chain combines TRBV7-2 with TRBJ2-7; the D gene is possibly TRBD1 (6 bases). Germline assignment: CDR1 SGHTA and CDR2 FQGNSA. There are 14 residues in the CDR3. Trimming pared 6 bases from V and 4 bases from J, leaving 16 bases between. The CDR3 reads CASSKTGFSYEQYF. The CDR3 nucleotides are TGTGCCAGCAGTAAAACAGGGTTCTCTTACGAGCAGTACTTC.

The chain uses TRBV9 and TRBJ1-1; D gene unclear. The V gene's germline CDR1 is SGDLS and CDR2 YYNGEE. V lost 0 bases to trimming and J lost 1 base, with 7 bases between them. There are 14 residues in the CDR3. For the CDR3, the DNA is TGTGCCAGCAGCGTAGCTCCGAGGAACACTGAAGCTTTCTTT. It translates to CASSVAPRNTEAFF.

Comments on this clonotype: Given a much more abundant clone one base away, this may be a read error. The rearrangement joins TRBV29-1 to TRBJ2-7; D not resolved. Germline lookup yields CDR1 SQVTM and CDR2 ANQGSEA. The V and J ends lost 4 bases and 3 bases respectively, with 7 bases between them. This CDR3 contains 11 residues. The CDR3 loop reads CSVVDSYEQYF. CDR3 bases: TGCAGCGTTGTGGATAGCTACGAGCAGTACTTC.

This clonotype was seen repeatedly, ten times or more. The gene calls are TRBV19 and TRBJ2-3; 7 bases line up with TRBD1. CDR3 length: 15 residues. The V gene end was trimmed by 5 bases and the J gene end by 1 base; junction bases not matched to a gene: 6. Germline V lookup: CDR1 LNHDA, CDR2 SQIVND (reference sequence). CDR3 nucleotides: TGTGCCAGTAGTCGCCTCGGACAGGGCACAGATACGCAGTATTTT. Its protein is CASSRLGQGTDTQYF.

This clonotype was found a few times. This rearrangement joins TRBV7-9 to TRBJ2-7; TRBD1 might be the D (5 bases). Trimming cost V 5 bases and J 1 base, with 9 bases left between them. The CDR3 totals 13 residues. Germline CDR1 is SEHNR and CDR2 is FQNEAQ (reference sequence). CDR3 DNA: TGTGCCAGCAGCCGTAGGGGATCCTACGAGCAGTACTTC. Translated, it gives CASSRRGSYEQYF. The full variable domain, rest sourced from reference TRBV7-9 and TRBJ2-7, is DTGVSQNPRHKITKRGQNVTFRCDPISEHNRLYWYRQTLGQGPEFLTYFQNEAQLEKSRLLSDRFSAERPKGSFSTLEIQRTEQGDSAMYLCASSRRGSYEQYFGPGTRLTVT.

This clonotype was observed a few times. The junction differs from germline at one of its ends, possibly a read error. The V call is TRBV27, the J call TRBJ2-3; D remains ambiguous. This CDR3 is 12 amino acids long. Per the germline V gene, CDR1 is MNHEY and CDR2 is SMNVEV (reference sequence). The CDR3 DNA reads as TGTGCCAGCAGTTTGGGGTCAGATATGCAGTATTTT. Its protein product is CASSLGSDMQYF.

The CDR3 DNA follows: TGTGCCAGCAGGTCTGGACAGTATTACACCGGGGAGCTGTTTTTT. This sequence encodes CASRSGQYYTGELFF. V usage is TRBV5-4 and J usage is TRBJ2-2, with D possibly being TRBD1 (6 bases). Germline V lookup: CDR1 SGHNT, CDR2 YYREEE (reference sequence). Trimming shortened V by 5 bases and J by 3 bases, and 14 bases separated the two germline ends. CDR3 size: 15 residues. The full variable domain, with the rest looked up from reference TRBV5-4 and TRBJ2-2, is ETGVTQSPTHLIKTRGQQVTLRCSSQSGHNTVSWYQQALGQGPQFIFQYYREEENGRGNFPPRFSGLQFPNYSSELNVNALELDDSALYLCASRSGQYYTGELFFGEGSRLTVL.

V usage is TRBV19 and J usage is TRBJ2-3; D call uncertain. Germline-derived CDR1 and CDR2 are LNHDA and SQIVND (reference sequence). This CDR3 contains 13 residues. V was clipped by 1 base and J by 6 bases, with 8 bases between them. As DNA, the CDR3 is TGTGCCAGTAGTATAGGGGCACAGGATACGCAGTATTTT. As protein: CASSIGAQDTQYF.

This clonotype was found a few times. The chain combines TRBV20-1 with TRBJ2-7; D could derive from TRBD1 or TRBD2 (5 bases each). CDR1 and CDR2 (germline): DFQATT, SNEGSKA (reference sequence). Trimming pared 3 bases from V and 4 bases from J, leaving 13 bases between. The CDR3 is 13 residues long. The CDR3 protein is CSASLAGSYEQYF. DNA for the CDR3: TGCAGTGCTAGTTTAGCAGGGAGTTACGAGCAGTACTTC.

This clonotype appeared many times. The junction does not match germline at one end; this may be a read error. The chain joins TRBV6-6 to TRBJ2-1, with TRBD2 identical over 12 bases. From germline, CDR1 is MNHNY and CDR2 SVGAGI (reference sequence). This CDR3 has 16 residues. The CDR3 region is CASSSVTSGSIGERFF. In DNA, the CDR3 is TGTGCCAGCAGTTCCGTGACTAGCGGGAGTATCGGTGAGCGGTTCTTC.

The chain's CDR3 is CASTSRRGTEKLFF. In nucleotides, the CDR3 is TGTGCCAGTACCTCCCGCAGGGGGACGGAAAAACTGTTTTTT. The chain joins TRBV19 to TRBJ1-4; 7 nucleotides agree with TRBD1. Germline assignment: CDR1 LNHDA and CDR2 SQIVND (reference sequence). The CDR3 runs to 14 residues. The V gene end was trimmed by 7 bases and the J gene end by 8 bases; junction bases not matched to a gene: 10. Based on the CDR3 plus reference TRBV19 and TRBJ1-4, the full variable domain is DGGITQSPKYLFRKEGQNVTLSCEQNLNHDAMYWYRQDPGQGLRLIYYSQIVNDFQKGDIAEGYSVSREKKESFPLTVTSAQKNPTAFYLCASTSRRGTEKLFFGSGTQLSVL.

The chain recombines TRBV3-1 with TRBJ2-5; D remains ambiguous. This CDR3 contains 11 residues. Looked up from germline, CDR1 is LGHDT and CDR2 is YNNKEL (reference sequence). Trimming stripped 2 bases from V and 5 bases from J, with 3 bases between. The CDR3 here is CASSQYETQYF. The CDR3 coding sequence is TGTGCCAGCAGCCAATATGAGACCCAGTACTTC.

This clonotype was counted ten times or more. This rearrangement joins TRBV20-1 to TRBJ2-6, with 9 bases matching TRBD1. The germline CDR1 and CDR2 sequences are DFQATT and SNEGSKA (reference sequence). The CDR3 has 16 amino acids. The CDR3 DNA follows: TGCAGCGCCGGGGACAGGGTTTCGTTTGGGGCCAACGTCCTGACTTTC. Translated, it gives CSAGDRVSFGANVLTF.